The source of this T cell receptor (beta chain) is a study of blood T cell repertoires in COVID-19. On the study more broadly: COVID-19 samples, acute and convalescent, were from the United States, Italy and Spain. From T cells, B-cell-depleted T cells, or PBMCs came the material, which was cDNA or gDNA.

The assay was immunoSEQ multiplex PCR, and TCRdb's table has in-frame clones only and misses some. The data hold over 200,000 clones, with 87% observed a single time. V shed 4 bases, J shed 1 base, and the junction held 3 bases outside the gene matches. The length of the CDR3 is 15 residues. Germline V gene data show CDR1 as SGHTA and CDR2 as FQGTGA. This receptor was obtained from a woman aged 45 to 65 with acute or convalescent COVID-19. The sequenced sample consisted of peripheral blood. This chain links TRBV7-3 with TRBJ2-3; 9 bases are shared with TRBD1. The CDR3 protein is CASSWTGDRTDTQYF. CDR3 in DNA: TGTGCCAGCAGCTGGACAGGGGACCGCACAGATACGCAGTATTTT.